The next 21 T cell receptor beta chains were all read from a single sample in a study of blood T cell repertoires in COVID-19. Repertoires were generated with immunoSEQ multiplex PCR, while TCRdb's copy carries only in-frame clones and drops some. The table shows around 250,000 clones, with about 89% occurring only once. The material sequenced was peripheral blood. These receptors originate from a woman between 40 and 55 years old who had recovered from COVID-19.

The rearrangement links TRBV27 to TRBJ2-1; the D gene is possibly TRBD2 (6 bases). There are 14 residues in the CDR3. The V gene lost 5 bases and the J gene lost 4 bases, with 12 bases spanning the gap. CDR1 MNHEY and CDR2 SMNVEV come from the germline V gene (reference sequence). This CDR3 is CASSPGLPYNEQFF. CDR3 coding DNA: TGTGCCAGCAGTCCGGGACTCCCATACAATGAGCAGTTCTTC.

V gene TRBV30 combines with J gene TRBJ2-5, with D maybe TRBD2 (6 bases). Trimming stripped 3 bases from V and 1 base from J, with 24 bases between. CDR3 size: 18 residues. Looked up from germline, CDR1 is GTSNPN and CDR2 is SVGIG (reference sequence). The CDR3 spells CAWSASYRSGVFQETQYF. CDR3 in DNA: TGTGCCTGGAGCGCATCTTATAGGTCGGGGGTTTTCCAAGAGACCCAGTACTTC.

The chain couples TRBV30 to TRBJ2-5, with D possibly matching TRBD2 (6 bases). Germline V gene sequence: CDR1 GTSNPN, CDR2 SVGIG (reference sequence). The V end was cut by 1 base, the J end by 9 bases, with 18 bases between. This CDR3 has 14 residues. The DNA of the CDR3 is TGTGCCTGGAGTGGGTTGATCGGGGGACCTCCCCAGTACTTC. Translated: CAWSGLIGGPPQYF.

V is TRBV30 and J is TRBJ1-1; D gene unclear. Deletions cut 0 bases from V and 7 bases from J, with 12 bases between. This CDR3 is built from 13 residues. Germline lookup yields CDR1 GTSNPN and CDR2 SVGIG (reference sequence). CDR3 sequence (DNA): TGTGCCTGGAGTGTACCAGTTTTGCTTGAAGCTTTCTTT. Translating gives CAWSVPVLLEAFF. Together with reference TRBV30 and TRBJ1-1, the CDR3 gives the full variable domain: SQTIHQWPATLVQPVGSPLSLECTVEGTSNPNLYWYRQAAGRGLQLLFYSVGIGQISSEVPQNLSASRPQDRQFILSSKKLLLSDSGFYLCAWSVPVLLEAFFGQGTRLTVV.

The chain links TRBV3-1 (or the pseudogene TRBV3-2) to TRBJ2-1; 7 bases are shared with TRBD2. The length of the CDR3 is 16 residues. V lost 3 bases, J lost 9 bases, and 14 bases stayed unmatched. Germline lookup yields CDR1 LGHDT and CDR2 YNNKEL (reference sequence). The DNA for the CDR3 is TGTGCCAGCAGCCAGTGGTCTGGGCGGGAGATATCTGAGCAGTTCTTC. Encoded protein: CASSQWSGREISEQFF.

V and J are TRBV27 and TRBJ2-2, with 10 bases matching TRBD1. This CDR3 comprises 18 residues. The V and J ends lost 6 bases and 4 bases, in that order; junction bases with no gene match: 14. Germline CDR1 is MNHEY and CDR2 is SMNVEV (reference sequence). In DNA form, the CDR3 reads TGTGCCAGCAGCTCCTCCACCAGACAGGGGGCTACCACCGGGGAGCTGTTTTTT. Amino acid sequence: CASSSSTRQGATTGELFF.

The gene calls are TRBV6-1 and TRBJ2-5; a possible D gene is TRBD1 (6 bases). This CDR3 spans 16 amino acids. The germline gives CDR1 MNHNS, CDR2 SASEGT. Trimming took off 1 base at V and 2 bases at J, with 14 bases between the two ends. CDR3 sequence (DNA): TGTGCCAGCAGTGAAGGGGGCAGGGGATGGCAAGAGACCCAGTACTTC. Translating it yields CASSEGGRGWQETQYF.

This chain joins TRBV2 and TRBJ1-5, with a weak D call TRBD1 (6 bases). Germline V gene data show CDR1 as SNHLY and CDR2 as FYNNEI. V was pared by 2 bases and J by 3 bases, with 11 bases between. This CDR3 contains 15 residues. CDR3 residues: CASSERQADNQPQHF. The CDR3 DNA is TGTGCCAGCAGTGAAAGACAGGCAGACAATCAGCCCCAGCATTTT.

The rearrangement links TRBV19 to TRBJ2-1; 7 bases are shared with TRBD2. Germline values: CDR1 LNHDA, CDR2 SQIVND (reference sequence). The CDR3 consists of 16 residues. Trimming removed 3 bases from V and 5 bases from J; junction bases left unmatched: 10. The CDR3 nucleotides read TGTGCCAGTAGTATCTCGGCTAGCGGTATCAACAATGAGCAGTTCTTC. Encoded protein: CASSISASGINNEQFF.

DNA of the CDR3: TGTGCCAGCAGTTATGACAGGGGGCCGACTGAAGCTTTCTTT. Its translation is CASSYDRGPTEAFF. V usage is TRBV3-1 (or the pseudogene TRBV3-2) and J usage is TRBJ1-1, with TRBD1 matching 10 bases. V lost 6 bases to trimming and J lost 5 bases; unmatched junction nucleotides: 6. The V gene's germline CDR1 is LGHDT and CDR2 YNNKEL (reference sequence). There are 14 residues in the CDR3.

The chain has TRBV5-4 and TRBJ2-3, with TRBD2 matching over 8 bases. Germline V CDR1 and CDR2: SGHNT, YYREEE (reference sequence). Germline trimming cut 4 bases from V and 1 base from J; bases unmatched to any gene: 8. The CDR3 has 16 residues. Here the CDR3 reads CASSRGGTGGTDTQYF. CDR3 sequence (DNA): TGTGCCAGCAGCCGGGGGGGCACCGGGGGCACAGATACGCAGTATTTT.

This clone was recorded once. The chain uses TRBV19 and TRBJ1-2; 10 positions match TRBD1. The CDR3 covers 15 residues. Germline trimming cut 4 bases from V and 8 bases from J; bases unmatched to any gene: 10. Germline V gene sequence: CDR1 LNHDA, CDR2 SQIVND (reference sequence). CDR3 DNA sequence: TGTGCCAGTAGTAAAGCAGACAGGGGGCAGAACGGCTACACCTTC. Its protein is CASSKADRGQNGYTF.

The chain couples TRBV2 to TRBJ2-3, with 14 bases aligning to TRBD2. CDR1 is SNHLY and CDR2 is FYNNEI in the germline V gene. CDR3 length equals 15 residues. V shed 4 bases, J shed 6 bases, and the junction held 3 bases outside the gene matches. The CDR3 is CASSGLAGGPDTQYF. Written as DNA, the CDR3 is TGTGCCAGCAGTGGACTAGCGGGAGGGCCTGATACGCAGTATTTT.

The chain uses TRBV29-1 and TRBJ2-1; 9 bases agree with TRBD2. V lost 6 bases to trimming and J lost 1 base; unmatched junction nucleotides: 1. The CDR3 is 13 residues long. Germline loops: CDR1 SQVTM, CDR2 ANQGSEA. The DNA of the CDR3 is TGCAGCGTAGGACTAGCGTCCTACAATGAGCAGTTCTTC. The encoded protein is CSVGLASYNEQFF.

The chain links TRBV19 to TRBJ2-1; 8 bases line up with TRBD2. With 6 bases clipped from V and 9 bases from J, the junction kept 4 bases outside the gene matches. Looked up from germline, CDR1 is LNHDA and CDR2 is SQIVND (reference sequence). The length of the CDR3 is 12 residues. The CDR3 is CASSRGGREQFF. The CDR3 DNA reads TGTGCCAGTAGCCGGGGGGGGCGTGAGCAGTTCTTC.

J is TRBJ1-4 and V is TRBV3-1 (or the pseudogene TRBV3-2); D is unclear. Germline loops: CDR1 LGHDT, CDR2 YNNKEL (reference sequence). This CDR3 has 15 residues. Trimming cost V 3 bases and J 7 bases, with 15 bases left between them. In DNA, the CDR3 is TGTGCCAGCAGCCACGCCGGGGAAGGTGGTGAAAAACTGTTTTTT. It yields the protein CASSHAGEGGEKLFF.

CDR3 region: CASSPTQGGAETQYF. The CDR3 nucleotides are TGTGCCAGCTCACCCACACAGGGGGGTGCGGAGACCCAGTACTTC. J is TRBJ2-5 and V is TRBV18, with 8 bases fitting TRBD1. V shed 3 bases, J shed 5 bases, and the junction held 8 bases outside the gene matches. This CDR3 contains 15 residues. Germline CDR1 and CDR2: KGHSH and LQKENI.

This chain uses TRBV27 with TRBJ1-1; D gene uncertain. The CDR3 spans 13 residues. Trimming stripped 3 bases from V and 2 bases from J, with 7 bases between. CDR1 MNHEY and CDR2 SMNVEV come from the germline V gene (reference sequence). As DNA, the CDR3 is TGTGCCAGCAGTTTTGGAGCAAACACTGAAGCTTTCTTT. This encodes CASSFGANTEAFF.

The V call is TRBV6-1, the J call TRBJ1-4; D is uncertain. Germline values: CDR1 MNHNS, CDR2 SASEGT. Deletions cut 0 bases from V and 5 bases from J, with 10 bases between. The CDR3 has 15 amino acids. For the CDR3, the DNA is TGTGCCAGCAGTGAAGCTACTGCCAACAATGAAAAACTGTTTTTT. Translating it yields CASSEATANNEKLFF.

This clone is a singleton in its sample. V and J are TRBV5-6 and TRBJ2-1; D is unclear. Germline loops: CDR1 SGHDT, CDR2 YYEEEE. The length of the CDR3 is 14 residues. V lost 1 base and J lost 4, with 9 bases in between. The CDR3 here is CASSLPSTYNEQFF. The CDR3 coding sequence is TGTGCCAGCAGCTTGCCCTCCACATACAATGAGCAGTTCTTC.

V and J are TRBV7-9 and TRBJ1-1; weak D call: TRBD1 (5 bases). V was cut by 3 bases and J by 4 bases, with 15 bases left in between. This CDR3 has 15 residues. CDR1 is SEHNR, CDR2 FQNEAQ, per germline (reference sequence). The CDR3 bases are TGTGCCAGCAGCTTCATCCAGGGCGAGGTCACTGAAGCTTTCTTT. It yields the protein CASSFIQGEVTEAFF.